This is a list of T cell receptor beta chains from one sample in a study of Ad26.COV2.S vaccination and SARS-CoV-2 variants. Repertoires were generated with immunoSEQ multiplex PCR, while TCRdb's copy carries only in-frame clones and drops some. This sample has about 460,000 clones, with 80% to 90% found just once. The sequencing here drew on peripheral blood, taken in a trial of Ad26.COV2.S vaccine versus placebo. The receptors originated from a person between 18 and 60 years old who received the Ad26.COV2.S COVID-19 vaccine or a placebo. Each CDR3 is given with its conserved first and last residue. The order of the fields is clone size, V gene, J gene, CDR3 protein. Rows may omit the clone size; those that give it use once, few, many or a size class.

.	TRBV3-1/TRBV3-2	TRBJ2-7	CASSQYEKQYF
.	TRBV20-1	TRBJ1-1	CTPGTEAFF
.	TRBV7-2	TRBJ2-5	CASSFSGRETQYF
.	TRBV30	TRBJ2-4	CAWSVRDRGQNIQYF
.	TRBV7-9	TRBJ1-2	CASSLGGARVNYGYTF
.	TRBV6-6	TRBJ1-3	CASSYSEGPIYF
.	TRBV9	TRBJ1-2	CASSDNYGYTF
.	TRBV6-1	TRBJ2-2	CASRMNTGELFF
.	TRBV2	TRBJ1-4	CASSGRDRNYATNEKLFF
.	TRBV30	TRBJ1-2	CAWSVRGRPGYGYTF
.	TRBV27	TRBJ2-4	CASSLLAPDYKNIQYF
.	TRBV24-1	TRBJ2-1	CATSDPREGYNEQFF
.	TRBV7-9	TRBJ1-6	CASSPRGNSPLHF
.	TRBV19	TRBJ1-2	CASSGQGRTNYGYTF
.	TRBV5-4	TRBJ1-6	CASSRQGNNSPLHF
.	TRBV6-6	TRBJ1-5	CASSEGSQPQHF
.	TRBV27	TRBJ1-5	CASSSLGQPRKNQPQHF
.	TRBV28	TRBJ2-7	CASTRKQGHEQYF
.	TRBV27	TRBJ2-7	CASSRTGPYEQYF
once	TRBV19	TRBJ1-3	CASTTQASGNTIYF
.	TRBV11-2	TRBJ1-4	CASSLPGGGEKLFF
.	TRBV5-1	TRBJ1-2	CASNRAGEDYGYTF
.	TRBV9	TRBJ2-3	CASSVSGNTDTQYF
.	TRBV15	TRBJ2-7	CATSRALAGSNEQYF